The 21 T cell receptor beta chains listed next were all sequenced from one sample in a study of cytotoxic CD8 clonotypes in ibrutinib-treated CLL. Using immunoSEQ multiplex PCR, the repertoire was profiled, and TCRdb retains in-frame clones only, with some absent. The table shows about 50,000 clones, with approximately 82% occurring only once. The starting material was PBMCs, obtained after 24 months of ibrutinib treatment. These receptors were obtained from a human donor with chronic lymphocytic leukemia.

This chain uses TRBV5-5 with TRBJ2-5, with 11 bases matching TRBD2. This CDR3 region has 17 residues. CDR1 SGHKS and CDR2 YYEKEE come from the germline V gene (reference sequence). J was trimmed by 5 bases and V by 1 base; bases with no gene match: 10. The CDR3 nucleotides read TGTGCCAGCAGCTTGAGCCAACTAGCGGGAGTTGCGGAGACCCAGTACTTC. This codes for CASSLSQLAGVAETQYF.

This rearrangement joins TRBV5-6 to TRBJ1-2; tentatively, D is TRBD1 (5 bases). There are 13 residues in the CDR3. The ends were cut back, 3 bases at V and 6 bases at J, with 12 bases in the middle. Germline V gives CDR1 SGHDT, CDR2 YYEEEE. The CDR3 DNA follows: TGTGCCAGCAGCTCGGGGCTCCCCGATGGCTACACCTTC. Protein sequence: CASSSGLPDGYTF.

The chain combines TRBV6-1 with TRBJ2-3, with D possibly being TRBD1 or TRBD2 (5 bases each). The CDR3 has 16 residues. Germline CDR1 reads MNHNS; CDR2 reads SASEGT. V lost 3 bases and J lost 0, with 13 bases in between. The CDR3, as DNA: TGTGCCAGCAGTGACGGGACCGCGTTAAGCACAGATACGCAGTATTTT. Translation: CASSDGTALSTDTQYF.

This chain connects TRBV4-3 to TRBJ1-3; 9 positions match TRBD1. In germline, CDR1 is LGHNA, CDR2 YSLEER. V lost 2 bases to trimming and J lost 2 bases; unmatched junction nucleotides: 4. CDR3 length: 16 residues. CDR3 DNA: TGCGCCAGCAGCCAATACGGGACAGGGCCTGGAAACACCATATATTTT. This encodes CASSQYGTGPGNTIYF.

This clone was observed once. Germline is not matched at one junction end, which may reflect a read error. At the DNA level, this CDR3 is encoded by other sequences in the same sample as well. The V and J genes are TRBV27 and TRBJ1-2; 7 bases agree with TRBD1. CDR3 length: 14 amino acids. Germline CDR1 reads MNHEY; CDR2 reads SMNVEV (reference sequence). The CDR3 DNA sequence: TGTGCTAGCAGTTTAAGACAGGGAACGGAGGGCTACACCTTC. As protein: CASSLRQGTEGYTF.

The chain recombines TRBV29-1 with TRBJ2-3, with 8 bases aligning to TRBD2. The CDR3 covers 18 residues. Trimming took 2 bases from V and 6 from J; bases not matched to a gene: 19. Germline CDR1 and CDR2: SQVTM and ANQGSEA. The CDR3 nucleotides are TGCAGCGTTGAATCCCAGCGGGAGACTCGCGTGGCCCCCGATACGCAGTATTTT. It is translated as CSVESQRETRVAPDTQYF.

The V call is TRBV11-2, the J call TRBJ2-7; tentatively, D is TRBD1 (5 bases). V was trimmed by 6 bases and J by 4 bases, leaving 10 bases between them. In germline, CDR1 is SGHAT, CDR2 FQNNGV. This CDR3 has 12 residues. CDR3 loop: CASSKQDYEQYF. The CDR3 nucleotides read TGTGCCAGCAGTAAACAGGATTACGAGCAGTACTTC.

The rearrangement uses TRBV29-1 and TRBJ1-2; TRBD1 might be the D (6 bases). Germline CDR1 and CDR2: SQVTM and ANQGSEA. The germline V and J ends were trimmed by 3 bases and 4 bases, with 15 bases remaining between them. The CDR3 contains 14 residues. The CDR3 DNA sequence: TGCAGCGTTGAGGTAACGGGGGCCGCCTATGGCTACACCTTC. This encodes CSVEVTGAAYGYTF. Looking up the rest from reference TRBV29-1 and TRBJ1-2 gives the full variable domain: SAVISQKPSRDICQRGTSLTIQCQVDSQVTMMFWYRQQPGQSLTLIATANQGSEATYESGFVIDKFPISRPNLTFSTLTVSNMSPEDSSIYLCSVEVTGAAYGYTFGSGTRLTVV.

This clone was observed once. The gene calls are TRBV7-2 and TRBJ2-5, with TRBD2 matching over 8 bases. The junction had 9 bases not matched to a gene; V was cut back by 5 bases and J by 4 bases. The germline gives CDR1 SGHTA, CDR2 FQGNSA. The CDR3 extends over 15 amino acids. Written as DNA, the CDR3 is TGTGCCAGCAGCGCGGGGGTAGCGGGACCAGAGACCCAGTACTTC. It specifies CASSAGVAGPETQYF.

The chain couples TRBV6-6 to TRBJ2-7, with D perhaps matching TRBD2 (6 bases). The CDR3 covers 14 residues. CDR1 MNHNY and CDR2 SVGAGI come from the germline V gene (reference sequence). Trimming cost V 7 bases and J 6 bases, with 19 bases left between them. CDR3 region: CASTGATSTAEQYF. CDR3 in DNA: TGTGCCAGCACGGGAGCAACTAGTACCGCCGAGCAGTACTTC.

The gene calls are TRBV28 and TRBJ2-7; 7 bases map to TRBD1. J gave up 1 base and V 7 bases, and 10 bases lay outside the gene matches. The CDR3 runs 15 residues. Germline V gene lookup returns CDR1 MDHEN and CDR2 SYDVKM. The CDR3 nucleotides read TGTGCCAGCAAACCCCCGGGACAGATTTCCTACGAGCAGTACTTC. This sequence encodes CASKPPGQISYEQYF.

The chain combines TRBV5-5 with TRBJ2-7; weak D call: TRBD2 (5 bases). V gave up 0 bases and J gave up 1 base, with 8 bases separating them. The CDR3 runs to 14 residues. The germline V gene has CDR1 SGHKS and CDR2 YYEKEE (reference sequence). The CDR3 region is CASSLASGSYEQYF. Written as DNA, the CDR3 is TGTGCCAGCAGCTTGGCTTCGGGGTCCTACGAGCAGTACTTC.

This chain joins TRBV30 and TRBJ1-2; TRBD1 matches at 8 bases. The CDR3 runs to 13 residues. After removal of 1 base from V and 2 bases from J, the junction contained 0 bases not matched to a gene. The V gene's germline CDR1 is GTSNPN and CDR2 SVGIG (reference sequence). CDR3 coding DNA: TGTGCCTGGAGTGACAGGGGGAACTATGGCTACACCTTC. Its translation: CAWSDRGNYGYTF.

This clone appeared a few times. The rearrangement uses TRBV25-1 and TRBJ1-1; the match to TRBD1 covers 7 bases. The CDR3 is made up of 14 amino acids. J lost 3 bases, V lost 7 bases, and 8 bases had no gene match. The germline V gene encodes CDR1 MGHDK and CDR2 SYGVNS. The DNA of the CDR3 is TGTGCCAGCACGACAGGGTTACCCGACACTGAAGCTTTCTTT. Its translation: CASTTGLPDTEAFF.

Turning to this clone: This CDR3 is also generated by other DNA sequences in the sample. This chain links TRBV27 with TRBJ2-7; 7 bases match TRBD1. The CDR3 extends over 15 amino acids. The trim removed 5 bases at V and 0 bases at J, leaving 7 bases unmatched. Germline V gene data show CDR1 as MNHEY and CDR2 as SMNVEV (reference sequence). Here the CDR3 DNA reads TGTGCCAGCAGTACTCGGGACAGCGGCTCCTACGAGCAGTACTTC. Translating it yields CASSTRDSGSYEQYF.

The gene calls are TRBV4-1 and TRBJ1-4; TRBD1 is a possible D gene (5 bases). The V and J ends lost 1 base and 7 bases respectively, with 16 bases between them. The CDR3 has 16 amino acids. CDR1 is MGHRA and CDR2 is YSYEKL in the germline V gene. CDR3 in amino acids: CASSQGASGGGEKLFF. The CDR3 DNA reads TGCGCCAGCAGCCAAGGGGCCTCAGGCGGGGGTGAAAAACTGTTTTTT.

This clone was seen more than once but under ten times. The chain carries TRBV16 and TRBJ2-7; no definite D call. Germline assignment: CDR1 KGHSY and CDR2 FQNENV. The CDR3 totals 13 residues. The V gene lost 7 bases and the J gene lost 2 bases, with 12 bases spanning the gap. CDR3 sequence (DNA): TGTGCCAGCACTGACATATTTACCTACGAGCAGTACTTC. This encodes CASTDIFTYEQYF. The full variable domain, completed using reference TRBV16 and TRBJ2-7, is GEEVAQTPKHLVRGEGQKAKLYCAPIKGHSYVFWYQQVLKNEFKFLISFQNENVFDETGMPKERFSAKCLPNSPCSLEIQATKLEDSAVYFCASTDIFTYEQYFGPGTRLTVT.

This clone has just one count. The CDR3 sequence: CASSHGGDTQYF. The CDR3 DNA sequence: TGTGCCAGCAGCCACGGCGGTGATACGCAGTATTTT. The chain links TRBV7-9 to TRBJ2-3; D ambiguous. The germline gives CDR1 SEHNR, CDR2 FQNEAQ (reference sequence). The CDR3 runs 12 residues. V lost 5 bases and J 6 bases, leaving 9 bases between the germline ends.

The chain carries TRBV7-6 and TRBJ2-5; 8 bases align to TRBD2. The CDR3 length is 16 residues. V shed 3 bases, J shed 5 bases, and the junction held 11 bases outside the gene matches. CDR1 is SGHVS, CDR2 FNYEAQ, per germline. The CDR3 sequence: CASSFGIAGLEETQYF. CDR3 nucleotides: TGTGCCAGCAGCTTCGGAATAGCGGGACTGGAGGAGACCCAGTACTTC.

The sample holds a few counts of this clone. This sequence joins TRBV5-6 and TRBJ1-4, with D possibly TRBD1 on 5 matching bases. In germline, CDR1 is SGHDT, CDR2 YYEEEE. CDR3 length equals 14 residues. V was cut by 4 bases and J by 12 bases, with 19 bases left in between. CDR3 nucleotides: TGTGCCAGCAGCCCTGAGGCAGGTGTGGGGCAACTGTTTTTT. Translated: CASSPEAGVGQLFF. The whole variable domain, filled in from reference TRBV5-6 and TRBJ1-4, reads DAGVTQSPTHLIKTRGQQVTLRCSPKSGHDTVSWYQQALGQGPQFIFQYYEEEERQRGNFPDRFSGHQFPNYSSELNVNALLLGDSALYLCASSPEAGVGQLFFGSGTQLSVL.

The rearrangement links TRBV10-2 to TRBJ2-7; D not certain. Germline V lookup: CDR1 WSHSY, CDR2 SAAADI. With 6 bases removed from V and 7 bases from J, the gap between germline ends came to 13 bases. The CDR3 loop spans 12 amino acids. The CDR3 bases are TGCGCCAGCAGGAGCCTTAGGAGTGAGCAGTACTTC. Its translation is CASRSLRSEQYF.